Presented here are 20 T cell receptor beta chains from one specimen sequenced in a study of identical twins. TCRdb processed the 5' RACE reads anew with MiXCR; each CDR3 protein has one entry. The sample shows a few hundred thousand distinct CDR3 sequences, 14% of them seen only once. This sample was shared with a second study, whose subject was yellow fever vaccine responses in identical twins.

Sequencing used CD4+ T cells sorted from blood. These receptors originate from a woman between 18 and 29 years old in good health.

This chain links TRBV3-1 with TRBJ1-2, with a tentative D call TRBD1 (5 bases). There are 16 residues in the CDR3. V lost 4 bases to trimming and J lost 5 bases, with 20 bases between them. CDR1 and CDR2 from the germline V gene are LGHDT and YNNKEL (reference sequence). The CDR3 sequence: CASSPPAGGVRYGYTF. The CDR3 bases are TGTGCCAGCAGCCCTCCGGCCGGGGGAGTGCGATATGGCTACACCTTC.

The chain uses TRBV10-1 and TRBJ2-6; perhaps D is TRBD1 or TRBD2 (5 bases each). The germline V gene encodes CDR1 WNHNN and CDR2 SYGVQD (reference sequence). The CDR3 covers 20 residues. V shed 3 bases and J shed 0 bases, with 21 bases lying between them. CDR3 sequence (DNA): TGCGCCAGCAGTGAAGCCGGGACGGGAAGTCCGAGCTCTGGGGCCAACGTCCTGACTTTC. It yields the protein CASSEAGTGSPSSGANVLTF.

This clonotype showed up many times. J is TRBJ2-2 and V is TRBV5-1; TRBD1 agrees at 9 bases. Germline CDR1 reads SGHRS; CDR2 reads YFSETQ. Unmatched junction bases numbered 5, after V lost 6 bases and J lost 2 bases. The CDR3 length is 15 residues. CDR3 protein: CASIGTGGNTGELFF. The CDR3 nucleotides are TGCGCCAGCATAGGAACAGGGGGCAACACCGGGGAGCTGTTTTTT.

The gene calls are TRBV29-1 and TRBJ2-3; weak D call: TRBD2 (6 bases). The CDR3 extends over 11 amino acids. Germline V gives CDR1 SQVTM, CDR2 ANQGSEA. Trimming stripped 6 bases from V and 5 bases from J, with 9 bases between. The CDR3: CSVPRGDTQYF. CDR3 nucleotides: TGCAGCGTCCCGCGGGGAGATACGCAGTATTTT.

CDR3 sequence reads: CASSSGGLAEYQETQYF. CDR3 sequence (DNA): TGCGCCAGCAGCTCCGGAGGACTAGCGGAATACCAAGAGACCCAGTACTTC. The rearrangement links TRBV5-1 to TRBJ2-5; 10 nucleotides line up with TRBD2. The CDR3 runs 17 residues. Germline CDR1 reads SGHRS; CDR2 reads YFSETQ. J was trimmed by 0 bases and V by 3 bases; bases with no gene match: 8. Full variable domain (missing parts from reference TRBV5-1 and TRBJ2-5): KAGVTQTPRYLIKTRGQQVTLSCSPISGHRSVSWYQQTPGQGLQFLFEYFSETQRNKGNFPGRFSGRQFSNSRSEMNVSTLELGDSALYLCASSSGGLAEYQETQYFGPGTRLLVL.

In this sample, this clonotype turned up a few times. The V call is TRBV6-1, the J call TRBJ2-7, with 9 bases that match TRBD1. CDR1 is MNHNS and CDR2 is SASEGT in the germline V gene. After removal of 5 bases from V and 5 bases from J, the junction contained 10 bases not matched to a gene. The CDR3 length is 15 residues. In nucleotides, the CDR3 is TGTGCCAGCAGTCGTCCCGGGACAGGGTCAGACGAGCAGTACTTC. Protein: CASSRPGTGSDEQYF.

The chain carries TRBV6-1 and TRBJ1-2; D unclear. CDR1 and CDR2 (germline): MNHNS, SASEGT. The CDR3 is 15 amino acids. The ends were cut back, 2 bases at V and 4 bases at J, with 14 bases in the middle. CDR3 amino acids: CASSENRLGGYGYTF. In nucleotides, the CDR3 is TGTGCCAGCAGTGAAAATCGGCTGGGCGGCTATGGCTACACCTTC.

The rearrangement joins TRBV18 to TRBJ2-7; TRBD2 aligns across 8 bases. Germline CDR1 and CDR2: KGHSH and LQKENI. The CDR3 is made up of 16 amino acids. The V and J ends lost 2 bases and 0 bases, in that order; junction bases with no gene match: 6. The CDR3 reads CASSPKVAGSSYEQYF. The CDR3 DNA is TGTGCCAGCTCACCAAAGGTAGCGGGAAGCTCCTACGAGCAGTACTTC.

This clonotype was picked up a small number of times. The rearrangement joins TRBV10-3 to TRBJ1-1; TRBD1 matches at 7 bases. Trimming took 10 bases from V and 0 from J; bases not matched to a gene: 5. The CDR3 has 13 residues. In germline, CDR1 is ENHRY, CDR2 SYGVKD. The CDR3 protein is CATNRGMNTEAFF. For the CDR3, the DNA is TGTGCCACAAACAGGGGAATGAACACTGAAGCTTTCTTT.

This clonotype was detected a few times. The chain carries TRBV5-1 and TRBJ2-3; 7 nucleotides line up with TRBD1. Unmatched junction bases numbered 12, after V lost 4 bases and J lost 4 bases. Germline CDR1 is SGHRS and CDR2 is YFSETQ. The CDR3 is 16 amino acids. The CDR3 protein is CASSLPVTGQSDTQYF. The CDR3 bases are TGCGCCAGCAGCCTCCCAGTGACAGGGCAGTCAGATACGCAGTATTTT.

This clonotype has more than one count but fewer than ten. The chain employs TRBV2 and TRBJ2-7; the D call may be TRBD1 or TRBD2 (5 bases each). Germline CDR1 reads SNHLY; CDR2 reads FYNNEI. V was shortened by 6 bases and J by 2 bases, with 11 bases between the two germline ends. CDR3 length equals 13 residues. The CDR3 sequence: CASRWDPTYEQYF. The DNA for the CDR3 is TGTGCCAGCAGGTGGGACCCTACCTACGAGCAGTACTTC.

V is TRBV4-2 and J is TRBJ2-3; 11 nucleotides agree with TRBD2. Germline V lookup: CDR1 LGHNA, CDR2 YNFKEQ. V was clipped by 1 base and J by 1 base; unmatched bases: 10. The CDR3 is 19 residues long. The CDR3 region has the DNA TGTGCCAGCAGCCAAGTTGGGACCGGGACTAGCGGACGCACAGATACGCAGTATTTT. As protein: CASSQVGTGTSGRTDTQYF.

The chain links TRBV6-1 to TRBJ2-7, with 9 bases identical to TRBD1. V dropped 10 bases and J dropped 4; count of bases not matched to a gene: 14. CDR3 length equals 15 residues. Germline V CDR1 and CDR2: MNHNS, SASEGT. The CDR3: CATPGDRDRVYEQYF. As DNA, the CDR3 is TGTGCCACCCCCGGGGACCGGGACAGGGTTTACGAGCAGTACTTC.

This clonotype was detected only a few times. As DNA, the CDR3 is TGCAGTGCCGGCCGGGCCAAAAACATTCAGTACTTC. It encodes CSAGRAKNIQYF. The V gene is TRBV20-1, the J gene TRBJ2-4; D not certain. Germline loops: CDR1 DFQATT, CDR2 SNEGSKA (reference sequence). Trimming removed 6 bases at V and 1 base at J, with 7 bases between. The CDR3 runs to 12 residues.

The V gene is TRBV5-1, the J gene TRBJ2-3; D is ambiguous. CDR1 and CDR2 (germline): SGHRS, YFSETQ. With 0 bases removed from V and 7 bases from J, the gap between germline ends came to 6 bases. The length of the CDR3 is 12 residues. The CDR3 DNA reads as TGCGCCAGCAGCTTGGAAGCTTATACGCAGTATTTT. Its translation: CASSLEAYTQYF.

This sequence joins TRBV29-1 and TRBJ2-7; D not resolved. The V end was cut by 7 bases, the J end by 3 bases, with 10 bases between. Germline V CDR1 and CDR2: SQVTM, ANQGSEA. The CDR3 runs 11 residues. This CDR3 reads CSARTDYEQYF. CDR3 coding DNA: TGCAGCGCTAGGACGGACTACGAGCAGTACTTC.

The rearrangement uses TRBV29-1 and TRBJ2-1; TRBD2 matches 7 bases. V shed 6 bases, J shed 4 bases, and the junction held 6 bases outside the gene matches. The CDR3 sequence is 13 residues long. CDR1 SQVTM and CDR2 ANQGSEA come from the germline V gene. The CDR3 sequence: CSVRPGLYNEQFF. The CDR3 region has the DNA TGCAGCGTAAGACCGGGACTATACAATGAGCAGTTCTTC.

This clonotype was found many times. This sequence joins TRBV7-9 and TRBJ2-3; the match to TRBD1 covers 9 bases. Germline V gene sequence: CDR1 SEHNR, CDR2 FQNEAQ (reference sequence). The trim removed 5 bases at V and 3 bases at J, leaving 9 bases unmatched. This CDR3 spans 16 amino acids. The CDR3 nucleotides read TGTGCCAGCAGCCCGAGTCCCGGGACAGGGACAGATACGCAGTATTTT. Protein: CASSPSPGTGTDTQYF.

The V gene is TRBV2, the J gene TRBJ2-6; D perhaps matches TRBD2 (6 bases). CDR1 and CDR2 from the germline V gene are SNHLY and FYNNEI. The CDR3 is 16 amino acids. Trimming left V 8 bases short and J 0 bases short, with 14 bases between. This CDR3 is CASGPGLGSGANVLTF. The CDR3 DNA reads as TGTGCCAGCGGTCCGGGACTGGGCTCTGGGGCCAACGTCCTGACTTTC.

This chain joins TRBV11-2 and TRBJ2-5; no clear D gene. CDR3 size: 14 residues. Germline values: CDR1 SGHAT, CDR2 FQNNGV. Trimming pared 1 base from V and 2 bases from J, leaving 8 bases between. The CDR3 DNA sequence: TGTGCCAGCAGCTTAGTATCGTATCAAGAGACCCAGTACTTC. This gives the protein CASSLVSYQETQYF.